This T cell receptor (beta chain) was captured by sequencing in a study of type 1 regulatory T cells. Study overall: An in vitro protocol generated T-allo10, a Tr1-enriched, alloantigen-specific CD4 T cell product.

TCRdb analysed the reads with MiXCR anew, one entry per CDR3 protein. This table holds fewer than 70,000 distinct CDR3 sequences, about three fifths found once. The CDR3 spans 13 residues. The germline V gene encodes CDR1 SGHTA and CDR2 FQGTGA. Trimming removed 4 bases from V and 6 bases from J, with 9 bases in between. The graft donor-derived T-allo10 cells reportedly recognize host alloantigens, are anergic, and suppress alloantigen-specifically. On this clonotype: Its cognate antigen is unknown.

The receptor's source is a human donor in good health. The chain uses TRBV7-3 and TRBJ2-2, with no clear D. Sequencing input: cultured T cells, either the whole culture or a sorted T cell fraction (not recorded which). Subset meaning: Tr1-enriched cell product generated in vitro against host alloantigens. CDR3 sequence (DNA): TGTGCCAGCAGCTCCGGGTTGGCCGGGGAGCTGTTTTTT. Translation gives CASSSGLAGELFF.